The 22 T cell receptor beta chains below were found in one sample sequenced in a study of identical twins. One entry per CDR3 protein results from TCRdb running MiXCR on the 5' RACE reads. The data show around 250,000 distinct CDR3 sequences, with approximately 7.1% seen just once and more than 12% held by the top ten. Another study also made use of these data, one on T cells expressing NK-cell markers.

Material: CD8+ T cells sorted from blood. The source is a woman aged 18-35 years in good health.

This clonotype was detected only a few times. The junction departs from the called germline gene at one end, perhaps through a read error. CDR3 DNA sequence: TGTGCTAGCAGCTTACTAGGGACAGGGGGACGGGAGACCCAGTACTTC. Its translation: CASSLLGTGGRETQYF. The chain is built from TRBV7-7 and TRBJ2-5; 11 bases align to TRBD1. Germline CDR1 reads SSHAT; CDR2 reads FNYEAQ (reference sequence). This CDR3 has 16 amino acids. The whole variable domain, filled in from reference TRBV7-7 and TRBJ2-5, reads GAGVSQSPRYKVTKRGQDVTLRCDPISSHATLYWYQQALGQGPEFLTYFNYEAQPDKSGLPSDRFSAERPEGSISTLTIQRTEQRDSAMYRCASSLLGTGGRETQYFGPGTRLLVL.

This clonotype was counted ten times or more. CDR3 protein: CASRENKVAFF. The CDR3 bases are TGTGCCAGCAGGGAGAACAAGGTAGCTTTCTTT. The V and J genes are TRBV6-6 and TRBJ1-1, with D hard to call. The CDR3 has 11 residues. Germline V gene sequence: CDR1 MNHNY, CDR2 SVGAGI (reference sequence). Trimming took 6 bases from V and 10 from J, leaving 12 bases between them.

The chain uses TRBV10-3 and TRBJ1-1; TRBD1 might be the D (5 bases). The CDR3 totals 15 residues. Per the germline V gene, CDR1 is ENHRY and CDR2 is SYGVKD. The V gene lost 1 base and the J gene lost 11 bases, with 20 bases spanning the gap. The CDR3 here is CAISEWGRIEVEAFF. Here the CDR3 DNA reads TGTGCCATCAGTGAGTGGGGGAGGATTGAGGTGGAGGCTTTCTTT.

The sample holds one count of this clonotype. J is TRBJ2-7 and V is TRBV6-6, with D maybe TRBD1 (6 bases). CDR3 length: 13 amino acids. The germline gives CDR1 MNHNY, CDR2 SVGAGI (reference sequence). With 2 bases removed from V and 5 bases from J, the gap between germline ends came to 10 bases. In DNA, the CDR3 is TGTGCCAGCAGTTACCTGGGGGCGGACGAGCAGTACTTC. Protein: CASSYLGADEQYF.

This clonotype was counted only a few times. The gene calls are TRBV7-9 and TRBJ2-2, with TRBD1 identical over 8 bases. The V and J ends lost 5 bases and 6 bases, in that order; junction bases with no gene match: 11. The CDR3 has 16 residues. The germline V gene has CDR1 SEHNR and CDR2 FQNEAQ (reference sequence). CDR3: CASSQTNRGFAGELFF. The CDR3 region has the DNA TGTGCCAGCAGCCAGACCAACAGGGGGTTCGCCGGGGAGCTGTTTTTT.

This clonotype has a handful of counts. This chain joins TRBV12-3 or TRBV12-4 and TRBJ2-1; D gene unclear. The CDR3 totals 12 residues. V was trimmed by 6 bases and J by 10 bases, leaving 13 bases between them. The CDR3: CASSPGRREQFF. The CDR3 bases are TGTGCCAGCAGCCCCGGCAGGCGAGAGCAGTTCTTC.

In its sample, this clonotype was seen many times. The gene calls are TRBV7-2 and TRBJ2-3; D is uncertain. Trimming removed 0 bases at V and 1 base at J, with 8 bases between. CDR1 and CDR2 from the germline V gene are SGHTA and FQGNSA. This CDR3 is 15 amino acids long. This chain's CDR3 is CASSLAYVGTDTQYF. The CDR3 region has the DNA TGTGCCAGCAGCTTAGCGTACGTGGGCACAGATACGCAGTATTTT.

This clonotype was seen at least ten times. This chain joins TRBV12-3 or TRBV12-4 and TRBJ2-1, with TRBD1 matching 9 bases. This CDR3 is 15 amino acids long. J was trimmed by 5 bases and V by 3 bases; bases with no gene match: 5. In nucleotides, the CDR3 is TGTGCCAGCAGTTTCCGGACAGGGGCGAACAATGAGCAGTTCTTC. It specifies CASSFRTGANNEQFF.

V and J are TRBV20-1 and TRBJ2-5, with 7 bases lining up with TRBD2. Trimming removed 6 bases from V and 2 bases from J; junction bases left unmatched: 12. CDR1 and CDR2 (germline): DFQATT, SNEGSKA (reference sequence). There are 15 residues in the CDR3. In nucleotides, the CDR3 is TGCAGTGCGAAACCATCCCCGCGGGGGCAAGAGACCCAGTACTTC. This translates into CSAKPSPRGQETQYF.

This clonotype was seen ten or more times. V and J are TRBV4-3 and TRBJ2-1; TRBD2 aligns across 7 bases. V shed 8 bases and J 2 bases; nucleotides not matched to a gene: 18. CDR3 length: 18 amino acids. Germline V gene data show CDR1 as LGHNA and CDR2 as YSLEER. The DNA for the CDR3 is TGCGCCAGCGGGGGGGGTAGCTGGGGGAAGGGCCCCTACAATGAGCAGTTCTTC. Protein sequence: CASGGGSWGKGPYNEQFF.

There are a few counts of this clonotype. Germline is not matched at one junction end, which may reflect a read error. This sequence joins TRBV19 and TRBJ2-1, with unresolved D. The CDR3 is made up of 11 amino acids. Germline loops: CDR1 LNHDA, CDR2 SQIVND (reference sequence). The CDR3 DNA sequence: TGTGCCAGTAGTATAGGGCAGTTGCGGATCTTC. This sequence encodes CASSIGQLRIF.

This chain joins TRBV12-3 or TRBV12-4 and TRBJ1-1; D might be TRBD1 (5 bases). The V end lost 8 bases, the J end lost 2 bases, and 18 bases lay between the germline ends. The length of the CDR3 is 15 residues. CDR3 in DNA: TGTGCCAGCTCCGTGGGGGTCTTAGACAACACTGAAGCTTTCTTT. This codes for CASSVGVLDNTEAFF.

CDR3 sequence (DNA): TGCGCCAGCAGCCTAATAACGGTGAACACTGAAGCTTTCTTT. Its translation is CASSLITVNTEAFF. This chain uses TRBV5-1 with TRBJ1-1; no definite D call. The CDR3 has 14 amino acids. Germline V gene sequence: CDR1 SGHRS, CDR2 YFSETQ. Trimming shortened V by 4 bases and J by 0 bases, and 10 bases separated the two germline ends.

This clonotype appeared a few times. The chain's CDR3 is CASSLDRGGYGYTF. CDR3 nucleotide sequence: TGTGCCAGCAGTTTAGACAGGGGAGGGTATGGCTACACCTTC. The V call is TRBV27, the J call TRBJ1-2, with 8 bases fitting TRBD1. The junction had 4 bases not matched to a gene; V was cut back by 2 bases and J by 5 bases. The CDR3 is made up of 14 amino acids. Per germline, CDR1 MNHEY and CDR2 SMNVEV (reference sequence).

This clonotype was seen repeatedly, ten times or more. The V gene is TRBV4-1, the J gene TRBJ2-7; D unclear. The ends were cut back, 0 bases at V and 1 base at J, with 7 bases in the middle. CDR1 is MGHRA and CDR2 is YSYEKL in the germline V gene. This CDR3 is built from 14 residues. CDR3 residues: CASSQEMRSYEQYF. CDR3 nucleotides: TGCGCCAGCAGCCAAGAAATGCGTTCCTACGAGCAGTACTTC.

This clonotype was found a few times. The CDR3 loop reads CAWSVSRGADTQYF. CDR3 nucleotides: TGTGCCTGGAGTGTTTCCAGGGGAGCAGATACGCAGTATTTT. V and J are TRBV30 and TRBJ2-3; D possibly corresponds to TRBD1 (6 bases). The length of the CDR3 is 14 residues. V dropped 0 bases and J dropped 4 bases, with 11 bases sitting between them. CDR1 and CDR2 from the germline V gene are GTSNPN and SVGIG (reference sequence).

This clonotype was counted only a few times. V usage is TRBV4-3 and J usage is TRBJ2-1; 9 bases align to TRBD2. Per the germline V gene, CDR1 is LGHNA and CDR2 is YSLEER. The V gene end was trimmed by 7 bases and the J gene end by 4 bases; junction bases not matched to a gene: 8. The CDR3 runs 15 residues. The CDR3 DNA is TGCGCCAGCACCATAGCGGGAGCCGGGTACAATGAGCAGTTCTTC. Translating gives CASTIAGAGYNEQFF.

This clonotype was seen at least ten times. This chain links TRBV20-1 with TRBJ1-5; a weak D match, TRBD1 (5 bases). The CDR3 totals 16 residues. Germline CDR1 is DFQATT and CDR2 is SNEGSKA (reference sequence). Trimming took off 3 bases at V and 1 base at J, with 16 bases between the two ends. The CDR3 region is CSASRPGAPSNQPQHF. The CDR3 bases are TGCAGTGCTAGCCGCCCCGGGGCTCCAAGCAATCAGCCCCAGCATTTT.

DNA of the CDR3: TGTGCCATCAGAGGGGGCGCGAACACTGAAGCTTTCTTT. It codes for CAIRGGANTEAFF. The chain combines TRBV10-3 with TRBJ1-1, with 7 bases matching TRBD1. Trimming took 6 bases from V and 1 from J; bases not matched to a gene: 2. The CDR3 has 13 amino acids. Germline V gives CDR1 ENHRY, CDR2 SYGVKD.

This clonotype was detected many times. The J gene is TRBJ2-7, the V gene TRBV7-8; D is unclear. CDR3 length: 16 residues. Looked up from germline, CDR1 is SGHVS and CDR2 is FQNEAQ. Trimming removed 5 bases from V and 0 bases from J, with 17 bases in between. The CDR3 coding sequence is TGTGCCAGCAGCCAGAGGAAAGAACCTGACTCCTACGAGCAGTACTTC. Its protein is CASSQRKEPDSYEQYF.

This clonotype turned up a few times. The chain combines TRBV5-1 with TRBJ1-1, with 8 bases fitting TRBD1. Per the germline V gene, CDR1 is SGHRS and CDR2 is YFSETQ. The J segment lost 1 base and the V segment lost 2 bases, leaving 10 bases of the junction unmatched. The CDR3 runs to 17 residues. This CDR3 is CASSLTGPQGANTEAFF. DNA of the CDR3: TGCGCCAGCAGCTTAACCGGGCCGCAGGGGGCGAACACTGAAGCTTTCTTT.

CDR3 in amino acids: CASSLTPADTQYF. In nucleotides, the CDR3 is TGTGCCAGCAGCTTAACCCCAGCAGATACGCAGTATTTT. The chain is built from TRBV7-8 and TRBJ2-3; D gene uncertain. Looked up from germline, CDR1 is SGHVS and CDR2 is FQNEAQ. The CDR3 runs 13 residues. The V and J ends lost 2 bases and 4 bases respectively, with 7 bases between them.